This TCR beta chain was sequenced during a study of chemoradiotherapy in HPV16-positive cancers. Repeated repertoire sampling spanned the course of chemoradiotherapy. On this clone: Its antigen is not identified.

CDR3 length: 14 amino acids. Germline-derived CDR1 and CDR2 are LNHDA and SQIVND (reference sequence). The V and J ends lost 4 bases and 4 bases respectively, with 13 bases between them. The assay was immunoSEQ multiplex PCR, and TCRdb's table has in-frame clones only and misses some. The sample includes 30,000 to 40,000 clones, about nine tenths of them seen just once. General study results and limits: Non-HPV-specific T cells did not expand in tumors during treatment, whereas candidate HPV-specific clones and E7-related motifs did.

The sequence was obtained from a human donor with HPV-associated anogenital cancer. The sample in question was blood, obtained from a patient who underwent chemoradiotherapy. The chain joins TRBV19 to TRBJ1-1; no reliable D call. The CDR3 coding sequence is TGTGCCAGTAGTAACCTGGGCCAGAGCACTGAAGCTTTCTTT. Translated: CASSNLGQSTEAFF.